The count of the clone carrying this TCR beta chain is one. These data come from a study of T cell changes during pregnancy in multiple sclerosis. Profiling relied on immunoSEQ multiplex PCR, and the TCRdb table lists in-frame clones only, not all of them. The repertoire holds some 60,000 clones, roughly nine tenths seen once, with about 0.4% in the top ten. The V gene lost 10 bases and the J gene lost 12 bases, with 28 bases spanning the gap. This CDR3 contains 15 residues. The V gene's germline CDR1 is MGHDK and CDR2 SYGVNS. The chain links TRBV25-1 to TRBJ2-1, with D tentatively TRBD2 (7 bases). The sample in question was CD4+ T cells from peripheral blood mononuclear cells, obtained in the third trimester of pregnancy. The TCR sequence derives from a female donor with multiple sclerosis, enrolled in a pregnancy study. CDR3 residues: CAIRGGEGSSMTQFF. The CDR3 coding sequence is TGTGCCATTCGAGGGGGGGAAGGGTCCTCAATGACGCAGTTCTTC.